Following are 25 T cell receptor beta chains from one sample sequenced in a study of regulatory T cells in long-lasting Graves disease. Documented time point: newly diagnosed GD, antithyroid drugs for less than 3 months. After RNA was extracted from PBMCs, the TCR library was made from it. CDR3-region Arm-PCR and iRepertoire HTBI primers produced the TCR beta libraries. Using its own MiXCR run on the multiplex PCR reads, TCRdb lists one record per CDR3 protein. The table has fewer than 500,000 distinct CDR3 sequences, around 15% seen once. The data also belong to a second study, concerning T cells in Graves' hyperthyroidism and ophthalmopathy.

The sequencing here drew on peripheral blood mononuclear cells (PBMCs), taken at new diagnosis, from a patient treated with antithyroid drugs. The receptor set was obtained from a man aged 35-49 years with Graves disease.

This clonotype was counted only a few times. The chain links TRBV6-1 to TRBJ2-1, with 8 bases aligning to TRBD1. The V and J ends lost 6 bases and 8 bases, in that order; junction bases with no gene match: 12. The CDR3 is 15 amino acids. Germline assignment: CDR1 MNHNS and CDR2 SASEGT. CDR3 sequence: CASSSSGGAVYEQFF. The CDR3 region has the DNA TGTGCCAGCAGCAGTTCAGGGGGCGCCGTCTATGAGCAGTTCTTC.

This clonotype was picked up many times. The rearrangement links TRBV3-1 to TRBJ1-3; D is unclear. CDR1 and CDR2 (germline): LGHDT, YNNKEL (reference sequence). V lost 3 bases and J lost 2, with 11 bases in between. The CDR3 runs to 15 residues. For the CDR3, the DNA is TGTGCCAGCAGCCACTCATTAGGACCTGGAAACACCATATATTTT. This translates into CASSHSLGPGNTIYF.

This clonotype has ten or more counts. The chain links TRBV27 to TRBJ2-4, with TRBD2 identical over 13 bases. This CDR3 has 16 amino acids. J lost 7 bases, V lost 5 bases, and 8 bases had no gene match. Looked up from germline, CDR1 is MNHEY and CDR2 is SMNVEV (reference sequence). CDR3 coding DNA: TGTGCCAGCAGTAAATGGACTAGCGGGAGTCAGAACATTCAGTACTTC. It specifies CASSKWTSGSQNIQYF.

This clonotype has ten or more counts. This chain joins TRBV28 and TRBJ2-2; D assignment may be TRBD1 or TRBD2 (5 bases each). Trimming pared 7 bases from V and 4 bases from J, leaving 22 bases between. The CDR3 runs 17 residues. Germline lookup yields CDR1 MDHEN and CDR2 SYDVKM. Written as DNA, the CDR3 is TGTGCCAGCACCTCCCTTGGGGCCAGGGAGTCCACCGGGGAGCTGTTTTTT. It codes for CASTSLGARESTGELFF.

On this clonotype itself: A much larger clone differs from this one at a single base, so this may be a read error. The rearrangement uses TRBV5-4 and TRBJ2-7; D is possibly TRBD2 (6 bases). With 8 bases removed from V and 4 bases from J, the gap between germline ends came to 25 bases. Germline V gene data show CDR1 as SGHNT and CDR2 as YYREEE (reference sequence). The CDR3 has 16 amino acids. The CDR3 DNA reads TGTGCCAGTAGTATCCTGTCCGTCACTAGCCGATACGAGCAGTACTTC. It specifies CASSILSVTSRYEQYF.

This clonotype was counted ten times or more. The CDR3 protein is CSAGGAGETQYF. CDR3 DNA: TGCAGCGCCGGGGGCGCAGGGGAGACCCAGTACTTC. J is TRBJ2-5 and V is TRBV29-1, with D possibly being TRBD1 or TRBD2 (6 bases each). The germline CDR1 and CDR2 sequences are SQVTM and ANQGSEA. With 7 bases removed from V and 5 bases from J, the gap between germline ends came to 14 bases. There are 12 residues in the CDR3.

A few counts support this clonotype. The genes are TRBV18 and TRBJ2-7, with 10 bases aligning to TRBD1. Germline values: CDR1 KGHSH, CDR2 LQKENI. J lost 3 bases, V lost 0 bases, and 2 bases had no gene match. CDR3 length equals 15 residues. In nucleotides, the CDR3 is TGTGCCAGCTCACCACCGGGACAGGGGTACTACGAGCAGTACTTC. Residues: CASSPPGQGYYEQYF. Full variable domain (rest looked up from reference TRBV18 and TRBJ2-7): NAGVMQNPRHLVRRRGQEARLRCSPMKGHSHVYWYRQLPEEGLKFMVYLQKENIIDESGMPKERFSAEFPKEGPSILRIQQVVRGDSAAYFCASSPPGQGYYEQYFGPGTRLTVT.

The CDR3 reads CSAAAGWETQYF. The CDR3 bases are TGCAGCGCGGCGGCCGGCTGGGAGACCCAGTACTTC. The V and J genes are TRBV29-1 and TRBJ2-5; D is unresolved. V gave up 7 bases and J gave up 5 bases, with 14 bases separating them. Germline assignment: CDR1 SQVTM and CDR2 ANQGSEA. This CDR3 has 12 residues. The variable domain in full, completed from reference TRBV29-1 and TRBJ2-5, reads SAVISQKPSRDICQRGTSLTIQCQVDSQVTMMFWYRQQPGQSLTLIATANQGSEATYESGFVIDKFPISRPNLTFSTLTVSNMSPEDSSIYLCSAAAGWETQYFGPGTRLLVL.

At least ten counts were recorded for this clonotype. The CDR3 region has the DNA TGTGCCAGCAGCTTCGGGACAGGGAGAATCGACACTGAAGCTTTCTTT. It is translated as CASSFGTGRIDTEAFF. This chain uses TRBV7-8 with TRBJ1-1; 9 positions match TRBD1. V was clipped by 3 bases and J by 3 bases; unmatched bases: 8. CDR1 and CDR2 (germline): SGHVS, FQNEAQ. The CDR3 is 16 residues long.

This sequence joins TRBV6-5 and TRBJ1-2; the D gene is possibly TRBD1 (6 bases). The CDR3 consists of 14 residues. The germline V gene encodes CDR1 MNHEY and CDR2 SVGAGI. V was shortened by 0 bases and J by 2 bases, with 7 bases between the two germline ends. This CDR3 is CASSYSQGNYGYTF. The CDR3 DNA sequence: TGTGCCAGCAGTTACTCGCAGGGGAACTATGGCTACACCTTC.

V and J are TRBV15 and TRBJ2-1; D remains ambiguous. Germline-derived CDR1 and CDR2 are LNHNV and YYDKDF (reference sequence). V gave up 0 bases and J gave up 8 bases, with 11 bases separating them. The CDR3 covers 14 residues. This chain's CDR3 is CATSRDKGYDEQFF. The CDR3 DNA is TGTGCCACCAGCAGAGATAAGGGATATGATGAGCAGTTCTTC. Together with reference TRBV15 and TRBJ2-1, the CDR3 gives the full variable domain: DAMVIQNPRYQVTQFGKPVTLSCSQTLNHNVMYWYQQKSSQAPKLLFHYYDKDFNNEADTPDNFQSRRPNTSFCFLDIRSPGLGDTAMYLCATSRDKGYDEQFFGPGTRLTVL.

In this sample, this clonotype turned up many times. CDR3 sequence reads: CASSSPGVSGSYEQYF. In DNA, the CDR3 is TGTGCCAGCAGTTCCCCGGGGGTTAGCGGCTCCTACGAGCAGTACTTC. The chain links TRBV28 to TRBJ2-7; possibly TRBD2 for D (6 bases). V was pared by 4 bases and J by 0 bases, with 16 bases between. Germline CDR1 and CDR2: MDHEN and SYDVKM. CDR3 length: 16 residues. The full variable domain, with the rest looked up from reference TRBV28 and TRBJ2-7, is DVKVTQSSRYLVKRTGEKVFLECVQDMDHENMFWYRQDPGLGLRLIYFSYDVKMKEKGDIPEGYSVSREKKERFSLILESASTNQTSMYLCASSSPGVSGSYEQYFGPGTRLTVT.

This clonotype was observed a few times. This chain uses TRBV10-3 with TRBJ2-5; TRBD1 matches 11 bases. Germline CDR1 ENHRY, CDR2 SYGVKD. V was pared by 4 bases and J by 5 bases, with 6 bases of the junction left unmatched. The CDR3 length is 15 residues. The CDR3 DNA sequence: TGTGCCATCAGTGGGACAGGGGGCCTGGGGGAGACCCAGTACTTC. Protein sequence: CAISGTGGLGETQYF.

This clonotype was seen repeatedly, ten times or more. The V call is TRBV20-1, the J call TRBJ2-7, with D perhaps TRBD1 (5 bases). Trimming stripped 7 bases from V and 3 bases from J, with 7 bases between. Germline V lookup: CDR1 DFQATT, CDR2 SNEGSKA (reference sequence). The CDR3 length is 10 residues. The CDR3 nucleotides read TGCAGTGGGGGCTTCTACGAGCAGTACTTC. Residues: CSGGFYEQYF.

In the case of this clonotype: Since a much larger clone is just one base distant, this may be a read error. This sequence joins TRBV30 and TRBJ2-1; D tentatively reads TRBD1 or TRBD2 (5 bases each). The CDR3 has 14 amino acids. CDR1 and CDR2 (germline): GTSNPN, SVGIG (reference sequence). The CDR3 sequence: CAWSVGVSYNKQFF. CDR3 nucleotides: TGTGCCTGGAGTGTGGGGGTCTCCTACAATAAGCAGTTCTTC.

This clonotype has a count of ten or more. This rearrangement joins TRBV20-1 to TRBJ2-1; 9 bases are a match to TRBD2. V lost 5 bases and J lost 4; bases outside the gene matches: 9. The CDR3 has 15 amino acids. The germline CDR1 and CDR2 sequences are DFQATT and SNEGSKA (reference sequence). The CDR3 bases are TGCAGTGCTCCCCCCGGGACTAGCAAATACAATGAGCAGTTCTTC. Translation gives CSAPPGTSKYNEQFF.

At least ten counts were recorded for this clonotype. The chain links TRBV5-1 to TRBJ2-7; D is unresolved. CDR1 is SGHRS, CDR2 YFSETQ, per germline. V was shortened by 1 base and J by 2 bases, with 13 bases between the two germline ends. The CDR3 contains 15 residues. CDR3 loop: CASSLLSSVTYEQYF. In DNA form, the CDR3 reads TGCGCCAGCAGCTTGTTATCTAGTGTGACCTACGAGCAGTACTTC.

Regarding this clonotype: A read error is likely here: a far larger clone is one base away. The CDR3 does not end in the conserved phenylalanine or tryptophan, so this is likely a read error. The rearrangement links TRBV5-4 to TRBJ2-2; D is unclear. Trimming pared 5 bases from V and 6 bases from J, leaving 5 bases between. This CDR3 comprises 11 residues. Germline V gene lookup returns CDR1 SGHNT and CDR2 YYREEE (reference sequence). The CDR3 DNA reads TGTGCCAGCAGTTTTTCCGGGGAGCTGTTTTCT. This gives the protein CASSFSGELFS.

V and J are TRBV10-3 and TRBJ1-1; TRBD1 matches 8 bases. Germline V gives CDR1 ENHRY, CDR2 SYGVKD. The CDR3 spans 14 residues. V lost 4 bases and J lost 5; bases outside the gene matches: 6. The CDR3 sequence is CAISGAGGRTEAFF. The CDR3 DNA follows: TGTGCCATCAGTGGGGCAGGGGGCCGGACTGAAGCTTTCTTT.

This clonotype was observed at least ten times. J is TRBJ2-2 and V is TRBV3-1; D is uncertain. Germline CDR1 is LGHDT and CDR2 is YNNKEL (reference sequence). Trimming cost V 5 bases and J 4 bases, with 8 bases left between them. This CDR3 is built from 13 residues. The CDR3 spells CASSSRATGELFF. The DNA of the CDR3 is TGTGCCAGCAGCAGTAGGGCCACCGGGGAGCTGTTTTTT.

The sample holds a few counts of this clonotype. V and J are TRBV15 and TRBJ2-2; D perhaps matches TRBD1 (5 bases). The ends were cut back, 11 bases at V and 1 base at J, with 8 bases in the middle. CDR1 is LNHNV, CDR2 YYDKDF, per germline (reference sequence). CDR3 length: 12 amino acids. The chain's CDR3 is CASTVNTGELFF. The CDR3 nucleotides are TGTGCCTCGACAGTGAACACCGGGGAGCTGTTTTTT.

As for this clonotype: A clone one base away is much larger, so this may be a read error. V is TRBV20-1 and J is TRBJ1-1; no firm D call. Germline V gene lookup returns CDR1 DFQATT and CDR2 SNEGSKA (reference sequence). The CDR3 totals 12 residues. The CDR3 spells CSARVRNTGAFF. The DNA of the CDR3 is TGCAGTGCTAGGGTCAGGAACACTGGAGCTTTCTTT.

This clonotype was seen a handful of times. The V and J genes are TRBV9 and TRBJ2-1; tentative D call: TRBD2 (5 bases). The V end lost 0 bases, the J end lost 0 bases, and 10 bases lay between the germline ends. The germline V gene encodes CDR1 SGDLS and CDR2 YYNGEE. CDR3 length: 16 amino acids. The CDR3 DNA is TGTGCCAGCAGCGTAGGCTTGGGGAGCTCCTACAATGAGCAGTTCTTC. Amino acids: CASSVGLGSSYNEQFF. Full variable domain (rest looked up from reference TRBV9 and TRBJ2-1): DSGVTQTPKHLITATGQRVTLRCSPRSGDLSVYWYQQSLDQGLQFLIQYYNGEERAKGNILERFSAQQFPDLHSELNLSSLELGDSALYFCASSVGLGSSYNEQFFGPGTRLTVL.

This clonotype was found a few times. The junction does not match germline at one end; this may be a read error. This chain joins TRBV12-5 and TRBJ2-3, with 13 bases aligning to TRBD2. Germline V gives CDR1 LGHNT, CDR2 FRNRAP. The CDR3 extends over 16 amino acids. This CDR3 is CTSGAGLAGIADTQYF. The CDR3 nucleotides are TGTACTAGTGGCGCGGGACTAGCGGGAATCGCAGATACGCAGTATTTT. The entire variable domain, with the rest obtained from reference TRBV12-5 and TRBJ2-3, is as follows: DARVTQTPRHKVTEMGQEVTMRCQPILGHNTVFWYRQTMMQGLELLAYFRNRAPLDDSGMPKDRFSAEMPDATLATLKIQPSEPRDSAVYFCTSGAGLAGIADTQYFGPGTRLTVL.

Ten or more counts support this clonotype. V usage is TRBV20-1 and J usage is TRBJ2-6, with 8 bases aligning to TRBD1. Per the germline V gene, CDR1 is DFQATT and CDR2 is SNEGSKA (reference sequence). This CDR3 has 17 residues. After removal of 2 bases from V and 0 bases from J, the junction contained 6 bases not matched to a gene. In nucleotides, the CDR3 is TGCAGTGCTAGAAGGACAGGGATTACCTCTGGGGCCAACGTCCTGACTTTC. It codes for CSARRTGITSGANVLTF.